Each of the 20 T cell receptor beta chains below was sequenced from the same sample in a study of T cell responses to AZD1222 COVID-19 vaccine. Clones were sequenced by immunoSEQ multiplex PCR, and TCRdb holds only the in-frame ones, with some missing. This table has about 160,000 clones, about 90% appearing once. Here the sequenced sample was peripheral blood, taken 28 days after the second AZD1222 dose. The receptors were sampled from an adult who received the AZD1222 COVID-19 vaccine.

The rearrangement joins TRBV10-3 to TRBJ2-1; 9 nucleotides line up with TRBD1. V lost 0 bases, J lost 3 bases, and 9 bases stayed unmatched. This CDR3 has 18 amino acids. Germline V CDR1 and CDR2: ENHRY, SYGVKD. The CDR3 spells CAISESLIRDRDYNEQFF. The CDR3 DNA reads as TGTGCCATCAGTGAGTCTTTAATTAGGGACAGGGACTACAATGAGCAGTTCTTC.

The chain combines TRBV7-9 with TRBJ1-4; the D gene is possibly TRBD1 (6 bases). The CDR3 runs 16 residues. Trimming took off 4 bases at V and 7 bases at J, with 19 bases between the two ends. Germline V gives CDR1 SEHNR, CDR2 FQNEAQ (reference sequence). In DNA form, the CDR3 reads TGTGCCAGCAGCTCCAACAGCCAGGGGCTCTTTGAAAAACTGTTTTTT. Its protein product is CASSSNSQGLFEKLFF.

J is TRBJ1-2 and V is TRBV10-3; tentative D call: TRBD1 (5 bases). Germline V gene sequence: CDR1 ENHRY, CDR2 SYGVKD. Deletions cut 2 bases from V and 8 bases from J, with 21 bases between. CDR3 size: 16 residues. The CDR3 reads CAISEPRGAGHRGYTF. The CDR3 DNA follows: TGTGCCATCAGTGAGCCAAGGGGAGCAGGGCATCGAGGCTACACCTTC.

The J gene is TRBJ2-7, the V gene TRBV19, with D tentatively TRBD2 (6 bases). V was shortened by 3 bases and J by 7 bases, with 13 bases between the two germline ends. Germline V gene data show CDR1 as LNHDA and CDR2 as SQIVND (reference sequence). The CDR3 covers 13 residues. The CDR3 DNA follows: TGTGCCAGTAGTATTCGGCTAGCGAGTGAGCAGTACTTC. As protein: CASSIRLASEQYF.

This sequence joins TRBV4-1 and TRBJ1-2; no definite D call. This CDR3 is built from 14 residues. CDR1 and CDR2 from the germline V gene are MGHRA and YSYEKL. The germline V and J ends were trimmed by 7 bases and 0 bases, with 12 bases remaining between them. In nucleotides, the CDR3 is TGCGCCAGCACTCCGGAGGCGACTAACTATGGCTACACCTTC. Translated: CASTPEATNYGYTF.

The CDR3: CTSSQDMAGDVVGTDTQYF. The CDR3, as DNA: TGCACCAGCAGCCAAGATATGGCGGGAGATGTTGTCGGCACAGATACGCAGTATTTT. The V and J genes are TRBV1 and TRBJ2-3; TRBD2 is the table's D call, not checked against the DNA. TRBV1 is tagged as a pseudogene. This CDR3 region has 19 residues.

The rearrangement uses TRBV14 and TRBJ2-7, with TRBD1 matching over 8 bases. CDR1 and CDR2 from the germline V gene are SGHDN and FVKESK. With V trimmed by 1 base and J by 3 bases, 5 bases remained unmatched. The CDR3 length is 15 residues. The CDR3 is CASSQGRTGYYEQYF. For the CDR3, the DNA is TGTGCCAGCAGCCAAGGTCGGACAGGGTACTACGAGCAGTACTTC.

This clone was observed a single time. The chain couples TRBV18 to TRBJ1-5; maybe TRBD1 (5 bases). Germline assignment: CDR1 KGHSH and CDR2 LQKENI. The CDR3 runs 18 residues. V lost 6 bases and J lost 1, with 22 bases in between. The CDR3 region has the DNA TGTGCCAGCTCGTCCCAGGGTTTCGGTACCGGCAGCAATCAGCCCCAGCATTTT. Amino acids: CASSSQGFGTGSNQPQHF.

The CDR3 DNA follows: TGTGCCTGGAGTGTTTTGGCGGGAGGAGATACGCAGTATTTT. Its protein is CAWSVLAGGDTQYF. The gene calls are TRBV30 and TRBJ2-3; TRBD2 agrees at 8 bases. This CDR3 region has 14 residues. Germline V CDR1 and CDR2: GTSNPN, SVGIG (reference sequence). Trimming cost V 0 bases and J 5 bases; bases outside gene matches: 4.

The chain links TRBV6-2 or TRBV6-3 to TRBJ2-6; D is undetermined. CDR1 and CDR2 from the germline V gene are MNHEY and SVGEGT. The CDR3 length is 15 residues. Trimming shortened V by 1 base and J by 0 bases, and 4 bases separated the two germline ends. The CDR3 coding sequence is TGTGCCAGCAGTTACTTGACCTCTGGGGCCAACGTCCTGACTTTC. Amino acid sequence: CASSYLTSGANVLTF.

The gene calls are TRBV18 and TRBJ1-6, with 9 nucleotides matching TRBD1. This CDR3 contains 13 residues. CDR1 is KGHSH and CDR2 is LQKENI in the germline V gene. The J segment lost 10 bases and the V segment lost 5 bases, leaving 3 bases of the junction unmatched. The CDR3 coding sequence is TGTGCCAGCTCAACAGGGGGCGACTCACCCCTCCACTTT. Protein: CASSTGGDSPLHF.

Here the CDR3 reads CASSLGGGDYGYTF. The CDR3 region has the DNA TGTGCCAGCAGCTTAGGTGGGGGCGACTATGGCTACACCTTC. The rearrangement joins TRBV5-4 to TRBJ1-2; TRBD1 is a possible D gene (6 bases). The length of the CDR3 is 14 residues. The ends were cut back, 2 bases at V and 3 bases at J, with 11 bases in the middle. Germline V gives CDR1 SGHNT, CDR2 YYREEE (reference sequence).

CDR3 in DNA: TGTGCCAGCAGCAACCGGGACAGCTCCTACAATGAGCAGTTCTTC. Translating gives CASSNRDSSYNEQFF. The chain combines TRBV7-9 with TRBJ2-1, with TRBD1 identical over 7 bases. Germline CDR1 reads SEHNR; CDR2 reads FQNEAQ (reference sequence). V was pared by 5 bases and J by 0 bases, with 4 bases of the junction left unmatched. This CDR3 has 15 amino acids.

The rearrangement joins TRBV13 to TRBJ1-1; D gene unclear. CDR3 size: 13 residues. The V gene's germline CDR1 is PRHDT and CDR2 FYEKMQ (reference sequence). Trimming removed 2 bases at V and 1 base at J, with 5 bases between. Here the CDR3 DNA reads TGTGCCAGCAGCTTAAGGCCGAACACTGAAGCTTTCTTT. Translation: CASSLRPNTEAFF.

This chain joins TRBV30 and TRBJ1-5, with unresolved D. Germline CDR1 reads GTSNPN; CDR2 reads SVGIG (reference sequence). V gave up 1 base and J gave up 0 bases, with 10 bases separating them. There are 15 residues in the CDR3. CDR3 region: CAWSGSEYSNQPQHF. DNA of the CDR3: TGTGCCTGGAGTGGGTCAGAATATAGCAATCAGCCCCAGCATTTT.

CDR3 in DNA: TGTGCCAGCAGCCGGCGGGGGGAGAACACTGAAGCTTTCTTT. Translated, it gives CASSRRGENTEAFF. V usage is TRBV7-8 and J usage is TRBJ1-1; a weak D match, TRBD1 (5 bases). The CDR3 consists of 14 residues. Germline CDR1 is SGHVS and CDR2 is FQNEAQ. V gave up 5 bases and J gave up 1 base, with 11 bases separating them. Variable domain in full (rest from reference TRBV7-8 and TRBJ1-1): GAGVSQSPRYKVAKRGQDVALRCDPISGHVSLFWYQQALGQGPEFLTYFQNEAQLDKSGLPSDRFFAERPEGSVSTLKIQRTQQEDSAVYLCASSRRGENTEAFFGQGTRLTVV.

The rearrangement joins TRBV19 to TRBJ1-4, with D possibly matching TRBD1 (5 bases). Germline V CDR1 and CDR2: LNHDA, SQIVND (reference sequence). The CDR3 totals 13 residues. V was pared by 3 bases and J by 6 bases, with 8 bases between. CDR3 region: CASSMGGDEKLFF. DNA for the CDR3: TGTGCCAGTAGTATGGGGGGGGATGAAAAACTGTTTTTT.

The chain employs TRBV9 and TRBJ1-1; D is unresolved. V was pared by 4 bases and J by 8 bases, with 18 bases between. From germline, CDR1 is SGDLS and CDR2 YYNGEE. The CDR3 contains 14 residues. CDR3 region: CASSLLSGEGEAFF. CDR3 coding DNA: TGTGCCAGCAGCCTCCTCTCGGGAGAGGGAGAAGCTTTCTTT. The full variable domain, with the rest looked up from reference TRBV9 and TRBJ1-1, is DSGVTQTPKHLITATGQRVTLRCSPRSGDLSVYWYQQSLDQGLQFLIQYYNGEERAKGNILERFSAQQFPDLHSELNLSSLELGDSALYFCASSLLSGEGEAFFGQGTRLTVV.

This chain joins TRBV6-4 and TRBJ2-3; D remains ambiguous. V was pared by 0 bases and J by 6 bases, with 10 bases between. The germline gives CDR1 MRHNA, CDR2 SNTAGT. This CDR3 is built from 14 residues. The CDR3 loop reads CASSDSAERDTQYF. As DNA, the CDR3 is TGTGCCAGCAGTGACTCGGCAGAGAGGGATACGCAGTATTTT.

This chain links TRBV11-2 with TRBJ1-5, with D unresolved. V lost 6 bases and J lost 5, with 8 bases in between. The length of the CDR3 is 12 residues. Germline CDR1 reads SGHAT; CDR2 reads FQNNGV. The CDR3 DNA reads TGTGCCAGCAGTCACCGGGATCAGCCCCAGCATTTT. Residues: CASSHRDQPQHF.